Shown below are 25 T cell receptor beta chains from a single sample sequenced in a study of human T cells and chemical hapten exposure. The sample's time point: patch test 3, about 24 weeks after DPC sensitization. The sample's treatment: therapeutic diphenylcyclopropenone sensitization with weekly scalp DPC. TCRdb itself ran the RACE reads through MiXCR, one entry per CDR3 protein. The data show about 160,000 distinct CDR3 sequences, around a quarter seen once. Sequenced material: whole blood, taken in connection with sensitization to the hapten diphenylcyclopropenone (DPC). Every receptor here comes from a woman aged 18-30 years with alopecia areata. Some clones in this sample may be carry-over from other donors' samples.

This clonotype occurred a few times. The chain uses TRBV9 and TRBJ1-1; D is uncertain. There are 12 residues in the CDR3. The V gene's germline CDR1 is SGDLS and CDR2 YYNGEE. Between the trimmed V and J ends, which lost 3 bases and 2 bases, there was a span of 5 bases. Here the CDR3 reads CASSALNTEAFF. Here the CDR3 DNA reads TGTGCCAGCAGCGCCCTCAACACTGAAGCTTTCTTT.

The V and J genes are TRBV27 and TRBJ2-5, with 8 bases that match TRBD1. The CDR3 spans 15 residues. In germline, CDR1 is MNHEY, CDR2 SMNVEV (reference sequence). The V segment lost 6 bases and the J segment 5 bases; nucleotides outside the gene matches: 11. The CDR3 sequence is CASSPGQGGGETQYF. The CDR3 nucleotides read TGTGCCAGCAGCCCCGGACAGGGCGGCGGGGAGACCCAGTACTTC.

This clonotype was seen a handful of times. The chain carries TRBV10-2 and TRBJ1-6; D not resolved. CDR3 length: 15 amino acids. The germline gives CDR1 WSHSY, CDR2 SAAADI. V was clipped by 1 base and J by 7 bases, with 11 bases between them. The CDR3 loop is CASSEWGLGNSPLHF. CDR3 in DNA: TGCGCCAGCAGTGAGTGGGGTTTGGGGAATTCACCCCTCCACTTT.

The genes are TRBV29-1 and TRBJ1-1; D is ambiguous. The CDR3 runs to 13 residues. From germline, CDR1 is SQVTM and CDR2 ANQGSEA. Trimming left V 0 bases short and J 1 base short, with 6 bases between. The CDR3 is CSVEDRRNTEAFF. CDR3 bases: TGCAGCGTTGAAGACAGGAGGAACACTGAAGCTTTCTTT.

The J gene is TRBJ1-5, the V gene TRBV12-3 or TRBV12-4; D possibly corresponds to TRBD1 (5 bases). The CDR3 has 16 amino acids. V was pared by 5 bases and J by 6 bases, with 20 bases between. The CDR3 DNA reads as TGTGCCAGCAGTATCTCCCCGGGCAGGGTAGGTCAGCCCCAGCATTTT. Protein: CASSISPGRVGQPQHF.

The chain recombines TRBV29-1 with TRBJ1-1, with 7 bases that match TRBD1. With 7 bases clipped from V and 3 bases from J, the junction kept 11 bases outside the gene matches. CDR3 size: 14 residues. Germline assignment: CDR1 SQVTM and CDR2 ANQGSEA. The CDR3 DNA is TGCAGCGGTCGCCGGGACAGTCGGGACACTGAAGCTTTCTTT. This translates into CSGRRDSRDTEAFF.

The rearrangement links TRBV29-1 to TRBJ2-5; the D is unclear. CDR1 is SQVTM, CDR2 ANQGSEA, per germline. The CDR3 has 15 residues. V dropped 2 bases and J dropped 5 bases, with 18 bases sitting between them. CDR3 sequence: CSVEILEMGLETQYF. The CDR3 nucleotides are TGCAGCGTTGAAATTCTGGAGATGGGGTTGGAGACCCAGTACTTC.

V and J are TRBV19 and TRBJ2-1; D is ambiguous. The V end was cut by 4 bases, the J end by 0 bases, with 10 bases between. Germline V gene data show CDR1 as LNHDA and CDR2 as SQIVND (reference sequence). The CDR3 consists of 15 residues. CDR3 in amino acids: CASSTPAGSYNEQFF. In nucleotides, the CDR3 is TGTGCCAGTAGTACGCCTGCAGGCTCCTACAATGAGCAGTTCTTC.

There are a few counts of this clonotype. The chain uses TRBV4-3 and TRBJ2-1; D perhaps matches TRBD2 (6 bases). With 0 bases removed from V and 1 base from J, the gap between germline ends came to 13 bases. Per germline, CDR1 LGHNA and CDR2 YSLEER. The CDR3 is 17 amino acids. This chain's CDR3 is CASSQDGGAPSYNEQFF. In DNA form, the CDR3 reads TGCGCCAGCAGCCAAGACGGAGGGGCTCCTTCCTACAATGAGCAGTTCTTC.

The chain uses TRBV12-3 or TRBV12-4 and TRBJ2-3; no definite D call. V was pared by 5 bases and J by 4 bases, with 7 bases between. This CDR3 contains 12 residues. The CDR3 loop reads CASSRYSDTQYF. CDR3 DNA sequence: TGTGCCAGCAGTAGGTATTCAGATACGCAGTATTTT.

Written as DNA, the CDR3 is TGCAGTGCTAGAGGAAGGGGTACGAATCAGCCCCAGCATTTT. Translating it yields CSARGRGTNQPQHF. The gene calls are TRBV20-1 and TRBJ1-5, with D possibly being TRBD1 (5 bases). CDR1 is DFQATT and CDR2 is SNEGSKA in the germline V gene (reference sequence). The CDR3 extends over 14 amino acids. Deletions cut 1 base from V and 4 bases from J, with 11 bases between.

CDR3 DNA: TGCAGCGCCAGACAGGGGTTGGGCACTGAAGCTTTCTTT. It specifies CSARQGLGTEAFF. This sequence joins TRBV29-1 and TRBJ1-1, with 8 bases aligning to TRBD1. The germline V gene encodes CDR1 SQVTM and CDR2 ANQGSEA. The V and J ends lost 7 bases and 4 bases, in that order; junction bases with no gene match: 8. The CDR3 has 13 amino acids.

The V and J genes are TRBV7-2 and TRBJ2-5, with TRBD1 as a possible D gene (5 bases). In germline, CDR1 is SGHTA, CDR2 FQGNSA. The CDR3 sequence is 14 residues long. The germline V and J ends were trimmed by 2 bases and 2 bases, with 9 bases remaining between them. CDR3 region: CASSLRGFQETQYF. CDR3 nucleotide sequence: TGTGCCAGCAGCTTAAGGGGCTTTCAAGAGACCCAGTACTTC.

The chain joins TRBV4-3 to TRBJ2-1; perhaps TRBD2 as D (5 bases). CDR3 size: 16 residues. From germline, CDR1 is LGHNA and CDR2 YSLEER. Trimming shortened V by 0 bases and J by 2 bases, and 11 bases separated the two germline ends. The CDR3 DNA reads as TGCGCCAGCAGCCAAGATCTGCGGGTACCCTACAATGAGCAGTTCTTC. It specifies CASSQDLRVPYNEQFF.

This clonotype was seen at least ten times. The chain uses TRBV11-2 and TRBJ1-1; D gene uncertain. Between the trimmed V and J ends, which lost 0 bases and 1 base, there was a span of 3 bases. The CDR3 is 13 residues long. The germline V gene encodes CDR1 SGHAT and CDR2 FQNNGV. DNA for the CDR3: TGTGCCAGCAGCTTAGAGGGGAACACTGAAGCTTTCTTT. Its translation is CASSLEGNTEAFF.

The CDR3, as DNA: TGTGCCAGCAGCTTGGGGGGGCAATCCTACAATGAGCAGTTCTTC. Translated, it gives CASSLGGQSYNEQFF. V and J are TRBV5-5 and TRBJ2-1, with a possible D match to TRBD1 (6 bases). The V end was cut by 0 bases, the J end by 1 base, with 8 bases between. The length of the CDR3 is 15 residues. CDR1 is SGHKS and CDR2 is YYEKEE in the germline V gene (reference sequence).

The chain uses TRBV20-1 and TRBJ1-1; unclear D gene. Deletions cut 0 bases from V and 6 bases from J, with 5 bases between. The CDR3 runs to 11 residues. Germline V gives CDR1 DFQATT, CDR2 SNEGSKA (reference sequence). CDR3 nucleotide sequence: TGCAGTGCTAGAGAAGCAGCTGAAGCTTTCTTT. It encodes CSAREAAEAFF.

The chain employs TRBV10-3 and TRBJ2-7; D gene uncertain. Per germline, CDR1 ENHRY and CDR2 SYGVKD. CDR3 size: 13 residues. The V end was cut by 6 bases, the J end by 6 bases, with 15 bases between. Here the CDR3 reads CAISARAEGEQYF. The CDR3 DNA follows: TGTGCCATCAGCGCCCGGGCGGAAGGCGAGCAGTACTTC.

In its sample, this clonotype was seen a few times. The chain is built from TRBV7-9 and TRBJ1-5, with no clear D. CDR3 length: 12 residues. Per germline, CDR1 SEHNR and CDR2 FQNEAQ (reference sequence). The V and J ends lost 8 bases and 9 bases respectively, with 14 bases between them. CDR3: CASAKGLGPQHF. The CDR3 bases are TGTGCCAGCGCAAAGGGCCTGGGGCCCCAGCATTTT.

The chain carries TRBV7-2 and TRBJ2-7; D may be TRBD1 (6 bases). The V gene's germline CDR1 is SGHTA and CDR2 FQGNSA. The CDR3 covers 15 residues. V was clipped by 5 bases and J by 3 bases, with 17 bases between them. The DNA for the CDR3 is TGTGCCAGCAGCCCCCGGGACACCCCCTACTACGAGCAGTACTTC. It is translated as CASSPRDTPYYEQYF.

V and J are TRBV4-3 and TRBJ2-5; a possible D gene is TRBD2 (7 bases). This CDR3 is built from 16 residues. V was shortened by 0 bases and J by 9 bases, with 20 bases between the two germline ends. The germline V gene encodes CDR1 LGHNA and CDR2 YSLEER. The CDR3 coding sequence is TGCGCCAGCAGCCAAGATCGGGATAAGGGGAGGGGGGCCCAGTACTTC. It codes for CASSQDRDKGRGAQYF.

V is TRBV4-3 and J is TRBJ1-6, with 11 bases that match TRBD1. The germline V gene encodes CDR1 LGHNA and CDR2 YSLEER. The V and J ends lost 4 bases and 14 bases, in that order; junction bases with no gene match: 7. The CDR3 spans 14 residues. This CDR3 is CASSLDRGLGSLHF. Here the CDR3 DNA reads TGCGCCAGCAGCCTGGACAGGGGGCTCGGATCCCTCCACTTT.

Only one count was recorded for this clonotype. This chain uses TRBV4-3 with TRBJ2-3, with 10 bases lining up with TRBD2. V trimming: 5 bases; J trimming: 0 bases; junction bases outside the gene matches: 5. CDR3 size: 16 residues. The germline CDR1 and CDR2 sequences are LGHNA and YSLEER. The CDR3 nucleotides read TGCGCCAGCAGCGTGGGACTAGCGAGTAGCACAGATACGCAGTATTTT. It codes for CASSVGLASSTDTQYF.

This clonotype showed up just a few times. The gene calls are TRBV29-1 and TRBJ1-2; D is perhaps TRBD1 (5 bases). Trimming left V 2 bases short and J 2 bases short, with 12 bases between. The CDR3 extends over 14 amino acids. From germline, CDR1 is SQVTM and CDR2 ANQGSEA. CDR3 nucleotides: TGCAGCGTTGAATACTGGGGACTGAACTATGGCTACACCTTC. Its translation: CSVEYWGLNYGYTF.

J is TRBJ1-5 and V is TRBV5-6; D is unresolved. This CDR3 comprises 13 residues. The germline gives CDR1 SGHDT, CDR2 YYEEEE. V lost 2 bases to trimming and J lost 6 bases, with 9 bases between them. CDR3: CASSFTGSQPQHF. DNA for the CDR3: TGTGCCAGCAGCTTTACTGGAAGTCAGCCCCAGCATTTT.